Sequencing of this TCR beta chain was carried out in a study of metastatic and nonmetastatic thyroid tumors. Study-level information: Where malignant and benign thyroid patients were concerned, repertoires were compared across blood and tumor or nodule tissue.

None of the patients had undergone any treatment ahead of thyroid surgery. TCRdb ran MiXCR on the PCR reads. In the table there are about 13,000 clones, roughly a third of which are singletons. Trimming removed 3 bases at V and 6 bases at J, with 12 bases between. Germline lookup yields CDR1 WSHSY and CDR2 SAAADI. The CDR3 covers 13 residues. The gene calls are TRBV10-2 and TRBJ2-7; D is undetermined. The sample comprised tumor tissue. This clonotype was obtained from a male donor with papillary thyroid cancer or a benign thyroid nodule (not recorded which). Some clones in this sample may be carry-over from other donors' samples. The CDR3 spells CASSDLRTGEQYF. The DNA for the CDR3 is TGCGCCAGCAGTGATTTAAGGACCGGCGAGCAGTACTTC.